The 17 T cell receptor beta chains reported below all come from one sample, sequenced in a study of T cells in Graves' hyperthyroidism and ophthalmopathy. TCR beta CDR3 region amplification was performed from RNA transcripts. Researchers ran a first-round RT-PCR on the TCR CDR3 using the HTBI primer set. TCRdb used MiXCR to reprocess the multiplex PCR reads, holding one entry per CDR3 protein. The data hold fewer than 900,000 distinct CDR3 sequences, with around 19% observed a single time. Sequenced sample: blood. The receptors stem from a woman in her forties or fifties with Graves' hyperthyroidism that later progressed to Graves' ophthalmopathy.

The rearrangement joins TRBV5-1 to TRBJ1-1; D unresolved. Deletions cut 0 bases from V and 4 bases from J, with 16 bases between. Germline V gene sequence: CDR1 SGHRS, CDR2 YFSETQ. The CDR3 has 16 residues. CDR3 sequence reads: CASSLALGWRSTEAFF. In DNA, the CDR3 is TGCGCCAGCAGCTTGGCGTTAGGGTGGCGGAGCACTGAAGCTTTCTTT. Filled out from reference TRBV5-1 and TRBJ1-1, the complete variable domain reads KAGVTQTPRYLIKTRGQQVTLSCSPISGHRSVSWYQQTPGQGLQFLFEYFSETQRNKGNFPGRFSGRQFSNSRSEMNVSTLELGDSALYLCASSLALGWRSTEAFFGQGTRLTVV.

This clonotype was detected a few times. The chain recombines TRBV5-6 with TRBJ1-1; 8 bases line up with TRBD1. This CDR3 spans 14 amino acids. Germline V lookup: CDR1 SGHDT, CDR2 YYEEEE. The V segment lost 4 bases and the J segment 6 bases; nucleotides outside the gene matches: 8. The CDR3 spells CASSLRGRNAEAFF. The CDR3 coding sequence is TGTGCCAGCAGCCTCAGGGGGCGTAACGCTGAAGCTTTCTTT.

In this sample, this clonotype turned up a few times. V usage is TRBV29-1 and J usage is TRBJ1-2; possible D gene TRBD1, 5 bases. Germline-derived CDR1 and CDR2 are SQVTM and ANQGSEA. This CDR3 region has 14 residues. V was pared by 4 bases and J by 4 bases, with 16 bases between. CDR3 region: CSVGERGPFYGYTF. CDR3 in DNA: TGCAGCGTTGGGGAAAGGGGCCCTTTCTATGGCTACACCTTC.

This chain uses TRBV7-9 with TRBJ2-1; the match to TRBD2 covers 15 bases. V gave up 8 bases and J gave up 0 bases; unmatched junction bases: 5. This CDR3 contains 17 residues. Germline V gives CDR1 SEHNR, CDR2 FQNEAQ (reference sequence). For the CDR3, the DNA is TGTGCCAGCGGGGGACTAGCGGGGGGCCGCTCCTACAATGAGCAGTTCTTC. Translated, it gives CASGGLAGGRSYNEQFF.

This clonotype showed up just once. The chain has TRBV3-1 and TRBJ2-7, with D possibly being TRBD2 (7 bases). The V end was cut by 0 bases, the J end by 5 bases, with 20 bases between. The CDR3 extends over 17 amino acids. Germline V gives CDR1 LGHDT, CDR2 YNNKEL (reference sequence). The CDR3 is CASSQETGFGGLDEQYF. The CDR3 nucleotides are TGTGCCAGCAGCCAAGAAACAGGCTTCGGGGGGCTCGACGAGCAGTACTTC.

The rearrangement joins TRBV11-3 to TRBJ2-3; D assignment may be TRBD1 or TRBD2 (7 bases each). V was shortened by 6 bases and J by 1 base, with 20 bases between the two germline ends. The V gene's germline CDR1 is SGHNT and CDR2 YENEEA. The CDR3 is made up of 17 amino acids. In DNA form, the CDR3 reads TGTGCCAGCAGACCGCGGGGGCCCCAGGGGGGCACAGATACGCAGTATTTT. Translating gives CASRPRGPQGGTDTQYF.

This clonotype was observed a handful of times. The gene calls are TRBV6-5 and TRBJ1-1; maybe TRBD1 (6 bases). CDR1 and CDR2 (germline): MNHEY, SVGAGI. The CDR3 covers 15 residues. Between the trimmed V and J ends, which lost 3 bases and 5 bases, there was a span of 16 bases. The CDR3 DNA sequence: TGTGCCAGCAGTTATTCCGGGGGCGGTGGAACTGAAGCTTTCTTT. Amino acid sequence: CASSYSGGGGTEAFF.

The chain combines TRBV20-1 with TRBJ1-4, with D unresolved. CDR1 and CDR2 from the germline V gene are DFQATT and SNEGSKA (reference sequence). V was shortened by 1 base and J by 0 bases, with 9 bases between the two germline ends. CDR3 length equals 15 residues. CDR3 in amino acids: CSARVLIPTNEKLFF. The CDR3 bases are TGCAGTGCTAGAGTCCTTATACCAACTAATGAAAAACTGTTTTTT.

This clonotype has a handful of counts. The J gene is TRBJ1-2, the V gene TRBV3-1; D is uncertain. V shed 1 base and J shed 8 bases, with 14 bases lying between them. CDR1 is LGHDT, CDR2 YNNKEL, per germline (reference sequence). This CDR3 region has 14 residues. The CDR3 loop is CASSQVASLGGYTF. In DNA, the CDR3 is TGTGCCAGCAGCCAAGTTGCCTCTTTGGGGGGCTACACCTTC. The entire variable domain, with the rest obtained from reference TRBV3-1 and TRBJ1-2, is as follows: DTAVSQTPKYLVTQMGNDKSIKCEQNLGHDTMYWYKQDSKKFLKIMFSYNNKELIINETVPNRFSPKSPDKAHLNLHINSLELGDSAVYFCASSQVASLGGYTFGSGTRLTVV.

The chain recombines TRBV5-1 with TRBJ2-3; the D is unclear. CDR3 length equals 16 residues. The germline V gene has CDR1 SGHRS and CDR2 YFSETQ. Trimming left V 1 base short and J 2 bases short, with 14 bases between. Here the CDR3 reads CASSLSPIQPTDTQYF. As DNA, the CDR3 is TGCGCCAGCAGCTTGTCCCCTATTCAACCCACAGATACGCAGTATTTT.

This clonotype was counted many times. The CDR3 is CASSDAGPTYGYTF. In DNA form, the CDR3 reads TGTGCCAGCAGTGACGCCGGACCAACCTATGGCTACACCTTC. The rearrangement joins TRBV2 to TRBJ1-2, with D unresolved. Per germline, CDR1 SNHLY and CDR2 FYNNEI. The CDR3 length is 14 residues. V was clipped by 3 bases and J by 4 bases, with 12 bases between them.

The table lists this clonotype with a count of one. The CDR3 does not end in the conserved phenylalanine or tryptophan, so this is likely a read error. The rearrangement uses TRBV10-2 and TRBJ1-1; D remains unclear. The germline gives CDR1 WSHSY, CDR2 SAAADI. The V end was cut by 2 bases, the J end by 1 base, with 8 bases between. The CDR3 runs 14 residues. The CDR3 DNA reads TGCGCCAGCAGTGAGGGACGAGGGAACACTGAAGCTTTCTCT. It codes for CASSEGRGNTEAFS.

The chain couples TRBV9 to TRBJ2-1; 15 bases are shared with TRBD2. Germline V gene lookup returns CDR1 SGDLS and CDR2 YYNGEE. V shed 4 bases, J shed 9 bases, and the junction held 5 bases outside the gene matches. The CDR3 runs 15 residues. The CDR3 nucleotides are TGTGCCAGCAGCACTGGACTAGCGGGGGGGCGTGAGCAGTTCTTC. The encoded protein is CASSTGLAGGREQFF.

This clonotype has more than one count but fewer than ten. This chain connects TRBV20-1 to TRBJ2-3; TRBD1 might be the D (6 bases). Germline CDR1 is DFQATT and CDR2 is SNEGSKA (reference sequence). V lost 7 bases, J lost 1 base, and 12 bases lay in between. CDR3 length equals 13 residues. The CDR3 here is CSVPGQGTDTQYF. Here the CDR3 DNA reads TGCAGTGTCCCGGGACAAGGCACAGATACGCAGTATTTT.

This clonotype was detected many times. This chain connects TRBV30 to TRBJ1-6; TRBD1 agrees at 8 bases. This CDR3 is 15 amino acids long. The germline V gene encodes CDR1 GTSNPN and CDR2 SVGIG (reference sequence). The V gene end was trimmed by 3 bases and the J gene end by 7 bases; junction bases not matched to a gene: 8. CDR3 sequence: CAWSQTGATNSPLHF. CDR3 nucleotide sequence: TGTGCCTGGAGCCAGACAGGGGCCACCAATTCACCCCTCCACTTT.

In this sample, this clonotype turned up a few times. The chain joins TRBV9 to TRBJ1-1; TRBD1 aligns across 8 bases. The CDR3 is 14 residues long. V gave up 2 bases and J gave up 3 bases; unmatched junction bases: 3. CDR1 is SGDLS and CDR2 is YYNGEE in the germline V gene. Here the CDR3 reads CASSVTGVDTEAFF. The CDR3 DNA is TGTGCCAGCAGCGTGACAGGGGTCGACACTGAAGCTTTCTTT.

The chain is built from TRBV7-6 and TRBJ1-2; 7 bases align to TRBD1. The CDR3 extends over 13 amino acids. The V gene's germline CDR1 is SGHVS and CDR2 FNYEAQ. With 5 bases clipped from V and 7 bases from J, the junction kept 7 bases outside the gene matches. CDR3 amino acids: CASSLGQWRGYTF. In nucleotides, the CDR3 is TGTGCCAGCAGCCTGGGACAGTGGCGTGGCTACACCTTC.